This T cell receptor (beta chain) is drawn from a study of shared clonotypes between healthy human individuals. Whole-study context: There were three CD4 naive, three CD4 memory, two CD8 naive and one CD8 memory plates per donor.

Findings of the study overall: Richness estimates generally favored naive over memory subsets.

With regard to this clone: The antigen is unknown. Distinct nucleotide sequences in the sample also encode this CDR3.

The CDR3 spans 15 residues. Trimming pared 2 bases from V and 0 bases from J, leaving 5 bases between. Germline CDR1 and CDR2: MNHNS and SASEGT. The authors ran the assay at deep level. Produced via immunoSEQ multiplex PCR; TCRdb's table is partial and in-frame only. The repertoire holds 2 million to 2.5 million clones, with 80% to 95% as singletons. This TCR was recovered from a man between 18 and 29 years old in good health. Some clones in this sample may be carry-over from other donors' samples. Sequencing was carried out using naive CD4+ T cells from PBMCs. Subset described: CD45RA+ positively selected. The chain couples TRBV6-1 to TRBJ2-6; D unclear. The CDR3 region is CASSELYSGANVLTF. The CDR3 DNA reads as TGTGCCAGCAGTGAACTTTACTCTGGGGCCAACGTCCTGACTTTC.